Detailed here is one TCR beta chain. The target antigen is unknown. A single record per CDR3 protein comes from TCRdb applying MiXCR to the 5' RACE reads. The sample records roughly 720,000 distinct CDR3 sequences, approximately 18% being singletons. The sample originates from a study of identical twins. Findings of the study overall: The conclusions drew on cross-sectional statistical analysis instead of tracking the same donors.

These data also formed part of another study, on T cells expressing NK-cell markers. That study adds: One of eight sequenced donors was HCMV-seronegative; the other seven were seropositive. Similarly, these clonotypes led the CD3+CD56-NKG2C+ fraction as well in several donors.

Sequenced input: PBMCs. The TCR was taken from a woman aged 18-29 years in good health.

The CDR3 coding sequence is TGTGCCAGCAGACGCGGACAGATAAACACTGAAGCTTTCTTT. It translates to CASRRGQINTEAFF. The chain recombines TRBV5-5 with TRBJ1-1, with D possibly being TRBD1 (6 bases). The CDR3 extends over 14 amino acids. Trimming left V 5 bases short and J 2 bases short, with 13 bases between. From germline, CDR1 is SGHKS and CDR2 YYEKEE (reference sequence).